This T cell receptor (beta chain) was documented in a study of shared clonotypes between healthy human individuals. It was at deep level that the assay was run. Assay: immunoSEQ multiplex PCR; the TCRdb copy retains only in-frame clones and omits some. The sample holds around 700,000 clones, around 72% seen once. This CDR3 has 14 residues. Per germline, CDR1 WSHSY and CDR2 SAAADI. Trimming shortened V by 3 bases and J by 2 bases, and 10 bases separated the two germline ends. This TCR came from a woman aged 25 to 39 in good health. Sequences were obtained from memory CD4+ T cells sorted from blood. Subset of the sample: CD45RA-negative fraction. The chain has TRBV10-2 and TRBJ1-2, with D possibly TRBD1 on 6 matching bases. DNA of the CDR3: TGCGCCAGCAGTGATACAGGGCGGAACTATGGCTACACCTTC. Its translation is CASSDTGRNYGYTF.